This T cell receptor beta chain was retrieved from a study of blood T cells in healthy people across ages. The use of a sample-barcoded 5' primer and a J-beta primer mix characterized a second PCR of about 6 to 11 cycles. Each single sample gave us at least 3 million CDR3-containing paired-end reads. TCRdb reprocessed the 5' RACE reads with MiXCR, giving one entry per CDR3 protein. The sample lists fewer than 950,000 distinct CDR3 sequences, about 53% occurring once. V shed 0 bases and J 14 bases; nucleotides not matched to a gene: 13. Germline V gives CDR1 SGHAT, CDR2 FQNNGV. This CDR3 is 15 amino acids long. This clonotype was detected ten times or more.

This TCR was sampled from a man aged 80 or over in good health. Sequencing was done on a sample of blood. V usage is TRBV11-2 and J usage is TRBJ2-3; TRBD2 aligns across 8 bases. The CDR3: CASSLDRGLGGYAYF. The CDR3 DNA reads TGTGCCAGCAGCTTAGATCGGGGACTAGGGGGATACGCGTATTTT. The entire variable domain, with the rest obtained from reference TRBV11-2 and TRBJ2-3, is as follows: EAGVAQSPRYKIIEKRQSVAFWCNPISGHATLYWYQQILGQGPKLLIQFQNNGVVDDSQLPKDRFSAERLKGVDSTLKIQPAKLEDSAVYLCASSLDRGLGGYAYFGPGTRLTVL.